This TCR beta chain was observed in a study of regulatory T cells in long-lasting Graves disease (dated by TCRdb to about 2021). At the level of the whole study: Newly diagnosed Graves' disease patients had taken antithyroid drugs for less than 3 months. A total of around 35 samples underwent TCR sequencing, from about 13 patients with persistent Graves' disease and roughly 20 patients with newly diagnosed Graves' disease. The study was conducted in China and was registered as a clinical trial. Patients with persistent Graves' disease were compared with patients with newly diagnosed Graves' disease using TCR sequencing and RNA sequencing of peripheral blood.

This clonotype was seen a few times. The specificity of this receptor is unknown. No clone much larger than this one lies a single base away; base qualities are absent. The method behind the library was multiplex PCR. The sequencing machine was an Illumina HiSeq 4000. TCR beta libraries were built with iRepertoire HTBI primers and Arm-PCR amplification of CDR3 regions. Before sequencing, the PCR products went through gel purification. The paper's processing steps were these. A total of around 59 TRBV and 14 TRBJ segments were identified across samples and were used for gene usage analysis of CDR3 amino acid clonotypes. Filtered high-quality paired reads were merged into contigs using COPE and FqMerger. Contigs were aligned with BLAST to IMGT TRBV, TRBD and TRBJ reference genes, and CDR3 was defined per IMGT. Any clonotype with a frequency above 0.1% was classified as a highly expanded clone. Repertoire diversity was measured by Shannon entropy, and V-J evenness by the Gini coefficient. A clonotype was considered public if more than one individual shared it. The public reads were reanalyzed by TCRdb: fastp trimming at Q25, MiXCR alignment, in-frame beta chains only. Every distinct CDR3 protein forms one entry, paired with its most common genes and DNA. The V and J calls and clone size are TCRdb's, not the authors'. The sample table records more than 400,000 distinct CDR3 sequences; about a sixth of these occur just once. The biggest ten clones account for 9.5% to 12% of the sample.

What the time point label conveys for this sample: newly diagnosed GD, antithyroid drugs for less than 3 months. For both TCR sequencing and RNA sequencing, RNA was extracted from PBMCs using TRIzol. The diagnosis of Graves' disease followed American Thyroid Association guidelines. The patients came from an endocrinology department in Xi'an, China. From each patient, around 9 milliliters of peripheral blood was collected into an EDTA anticoagulant tube. Ficoll Paque Plus density gradient separation was used to isolate PBMCs, and no further T cell sorting was done. An Agilent 2100 Bioanalyzer and agarose gel were used to check RNA quality, and a NanoDrop 2000 was used to measure RNA concentration. The full study reports these points: Sequencing and analysis were limited to the TCR beta chain. The authors acknowledged the small sample size as a limitation that may reduce accuracy. TRBV28, TRBJ1-2 and TRBJ2-5 were preferentially used in persistent disease, while TRBV20-1 and TRBJ2-1 were favored in newly diagnosed disease. Peripheral blood alone was examined, since thyroid tissue, which constituted the primary lesion, could not be accessed. Compared with newly diagnosed patients, patients with persistent Graves' disease had lower TCR Shannon entropy and fewer highly expanded clones, which suggests clonal expansion. A larger number of public clonotypes was shared among persistent patients (about 2,700) than among newly diagnosed patients (approximately 1,000).

V is clipped by 0 bases and J by 6 bases, and the sequence between their germline boundaries is 11 bases long. CDR1 is given as MNHEY and CDR2 as SVGAGI, both from the germline V gene. Measured from the cysteine to the phenylalanine, the CDR3 is 15 residues long. Only the CDR3 DNA is retained, 45 bases long and in frame from the first base. Separately, the same data were catalogued under a study of T cells in Graves' hyperthyroidism and ophthalmopathy. The second study, in turn, reports: A patient counted as having stable Graves' hyperthyroidism if no progression to ophthalmopathy occurred over 18 months of follow-up. Hyperthyroidism patients were newly diagnosed, had a disease duration of under 2 months, and were aged 18 to 65 years. The study excluded patients with uncontrolled infections, other autoimmune diseases, pregnancy or lactation. Diagnoses were established on the basis of clinical symptoms, serum thyroxine and TRAb, thyroid ultrasound, and orbital computed tomography. The TCR CDR3 was subjected to a first round of RT-PCR using the HTBI primer set and the Qiagen OneStep RT-PCR kit. Blood samples also contained most of the expanded thyroid clonotypes (frequency above 0.001), which suggests that blood repertoires may reflect thyroid immune responses. A model built on a 13 V-J signature distinguished ophthalmopathy from stable hyperthyroidism, reaching approximately 89% sensitivity and around 81% specificity in cross-validation and 80%/75% in testing. In validation, the model predicted progression to ophthalmopathy a median of about 6 months before onset, with 65% to 71% sensitivity and about 75% specificity. A discovery cohort of 95 to 100 patients, approximately 45 with Graves' ophthalmopathy and approximately 57 with stable Graves' hyperthyroidism, was used to find distinguishing TCR V-J signatures. An independent validation cohort of around 19 hyperthyroidism patients and about 16 patients who later progressed to ophthalmopathy tested prospective prediction of ophthalmopathy. The 90 to 100 discovery patients were randomly split 7:3 into training and test sets. Thyroid tissue and blood T-cell repertoires from about six Graves' hyperthyroidism patients were also compared in the study. After blood sampling, hyperthyroidism patients were treated with methimazole at a starting dose of 30 mg daily, and ophthalmopathy patients were treated with high-dose intravenous methylprednisolone. The libraries were constructed in a second round of multiplex PCR and then size-selected and purified. Sequencing of the libraries was done on an Illumina HiSeq2000 using paired-end 100 bp reads. SOAPnuke was used to process the raw data, with reads discarded if the reads contained adapters or uncalled bases, had a mean Phred below 15, or lacked an exact constant-primer or identifier match. High-quality paired reads were merged using COPE v1.2.5, and each unique nucleotide sequence was defined as a clonotype. Clonotypes were aligned to IMGT TRBV, TRBD and TRBJ reference segments using MiTCR v1.1. The analysis was restricted to V-J combinations with a frequency above 0.0001, which together covered over 99% of the repertoires. A TCS score was defined as the ratio of F50 (clonal expansion) to E x V (chaos), with BLOSUM62-based TCRdist applied between CDR3 peptides within each V-J. Welch's t-statistics and random forest reduced roughly 500 V-J features to 13, which were used in a naive Bayes classifier (R e1071). No statistical method was used to fix the sample size in advance, and group allocation was not hidden from the investigators. According to the paper, TCR Vbeta CDR3 sequencing was carried out on 135 peripheral blood samples, which came from fewer than 50 ophthalmopathy, under 80 hyperthyroidism and roughly 17 progressor patients.

The receptor comes from a woman aged 25 to 39 with Graves disease. Donor details come from another sample of the same person, matched by shared clones. Sequencing was performed on peripheral blood mononuclear cells (PBMCs), taken at new diagnosis, from a patient treated with antithyroid drugs. The V gene is TRBV6-5 and the J gene is TRBJ2-2; the D gene cannot be named for sure. The DNA is TGTGCCAGCAGTTACTCGAGGCCGGTCGCCGGGGAGCTGTTTTTT. The resulting protein is CASSYSRPVAGELFF.